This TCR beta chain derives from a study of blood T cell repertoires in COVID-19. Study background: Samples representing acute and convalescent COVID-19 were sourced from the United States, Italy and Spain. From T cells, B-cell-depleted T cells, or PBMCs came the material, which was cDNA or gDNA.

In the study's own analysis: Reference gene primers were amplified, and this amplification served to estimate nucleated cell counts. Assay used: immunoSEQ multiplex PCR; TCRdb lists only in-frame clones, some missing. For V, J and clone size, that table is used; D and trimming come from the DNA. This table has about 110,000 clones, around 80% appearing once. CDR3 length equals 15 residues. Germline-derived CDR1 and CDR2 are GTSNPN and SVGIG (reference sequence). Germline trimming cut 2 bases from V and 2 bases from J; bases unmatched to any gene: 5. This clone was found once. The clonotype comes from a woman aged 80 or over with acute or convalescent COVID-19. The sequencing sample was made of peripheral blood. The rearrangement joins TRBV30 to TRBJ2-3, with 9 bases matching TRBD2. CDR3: CAWSRASGVTDTQYF. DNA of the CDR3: TGTGCCTGGAGTAGGGCTAGCGGGGTCACAGATACGCAGTATTTT.